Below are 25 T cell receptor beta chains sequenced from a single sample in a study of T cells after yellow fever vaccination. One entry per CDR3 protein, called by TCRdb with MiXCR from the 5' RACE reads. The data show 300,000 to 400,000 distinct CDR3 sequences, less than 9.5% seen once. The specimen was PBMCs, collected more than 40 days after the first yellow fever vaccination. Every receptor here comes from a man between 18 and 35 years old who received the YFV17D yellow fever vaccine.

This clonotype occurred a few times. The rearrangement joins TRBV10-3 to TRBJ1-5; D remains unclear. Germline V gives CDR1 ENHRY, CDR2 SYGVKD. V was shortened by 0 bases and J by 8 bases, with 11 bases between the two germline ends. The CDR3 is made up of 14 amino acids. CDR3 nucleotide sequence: TGTGCCATCAGTGAGTCGAATCCCCGGGAGCCCCAGCATTTT. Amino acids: CAISESNPREPQHF.

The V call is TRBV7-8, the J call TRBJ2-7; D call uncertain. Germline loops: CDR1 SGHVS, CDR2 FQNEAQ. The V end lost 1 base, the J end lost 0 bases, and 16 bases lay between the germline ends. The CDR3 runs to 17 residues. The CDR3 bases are TGTGCCAGCAGCTTAGAGTCTGGCGGCCTGAGCTCCTACGAGCAGTACTTC. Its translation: CASSLESGGLSSYEQYF.

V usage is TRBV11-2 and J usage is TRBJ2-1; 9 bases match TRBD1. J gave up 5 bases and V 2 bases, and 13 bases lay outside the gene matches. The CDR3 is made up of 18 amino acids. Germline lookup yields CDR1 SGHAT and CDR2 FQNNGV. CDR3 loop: CASSLHRGRRIYHNEQFF. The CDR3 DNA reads TGTGCCAGCAGCTTACACAGGGGGCGCCGGATTTATCACAATGAGCAGTTCTTC.

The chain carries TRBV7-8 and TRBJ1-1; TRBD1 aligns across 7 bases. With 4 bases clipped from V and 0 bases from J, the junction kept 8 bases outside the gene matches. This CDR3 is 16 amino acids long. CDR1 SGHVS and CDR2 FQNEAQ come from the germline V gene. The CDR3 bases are TGTGCCAGCAGCTCGGAACAGGGGAAAATGAACACTGAAGCTTTCTTT. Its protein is CASSSEQGKMNTEAFF. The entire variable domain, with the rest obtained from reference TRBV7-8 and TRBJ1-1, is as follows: GAGVSQSPRYKVAKRGQDVALRCDPISGHVSLFWYQQALGQGPEFLTYFQNEAQLDKSGLPSDRFFAERPEGSVSTLKIQRTQQEDSAVYLCASSSEQGKMNTEAFFGQGTRLTVV.

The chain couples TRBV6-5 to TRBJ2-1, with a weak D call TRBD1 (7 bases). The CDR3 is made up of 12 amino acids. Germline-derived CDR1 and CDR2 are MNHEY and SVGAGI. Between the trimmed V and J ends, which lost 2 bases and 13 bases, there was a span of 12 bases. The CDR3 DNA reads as TGTGCCAGCAGTTACCCAGGGGGGATACAGTTCTTC. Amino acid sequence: CASSYPGGIQFF.

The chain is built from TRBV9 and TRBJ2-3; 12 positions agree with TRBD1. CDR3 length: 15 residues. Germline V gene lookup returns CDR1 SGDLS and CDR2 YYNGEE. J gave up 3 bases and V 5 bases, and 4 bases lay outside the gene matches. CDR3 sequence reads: CASREGQGATDTQYF. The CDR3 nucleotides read TGTGCCAGCAGGGAGGGACAGGGGGCTACAGATACGCAGTATTTT.

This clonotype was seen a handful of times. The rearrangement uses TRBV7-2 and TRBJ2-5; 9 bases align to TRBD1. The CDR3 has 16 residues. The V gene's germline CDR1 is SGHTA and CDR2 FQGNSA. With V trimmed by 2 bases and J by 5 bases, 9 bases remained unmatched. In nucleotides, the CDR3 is TGTGCCAGCAGCTTACCCCCCGGGACAGGGATCGAGACCCAGTACTTC. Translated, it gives CASSLPPGTGIETQYF.

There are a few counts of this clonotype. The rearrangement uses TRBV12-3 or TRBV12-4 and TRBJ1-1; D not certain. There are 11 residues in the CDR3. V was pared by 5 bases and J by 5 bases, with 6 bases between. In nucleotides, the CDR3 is TGTGCCAGCAGTCACGAAACTGAAGCTTTCTTT. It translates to CASSHETEAFF.

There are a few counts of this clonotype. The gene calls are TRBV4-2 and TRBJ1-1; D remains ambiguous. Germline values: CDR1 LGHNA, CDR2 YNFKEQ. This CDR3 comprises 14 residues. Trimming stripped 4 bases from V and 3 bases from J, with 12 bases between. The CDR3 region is CASSRPGPDTEAFF. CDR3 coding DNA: TGTGCCAGCAGCCGCCCCGGGCCAGACACTGAAGCTTTCTTT.

For the CDR3, the DNA is TGCAGTGCTAGAGATTCCAGTCAAGATACGCAGTATTTT. This encodes CSARDSSQDTQYF. The chain recombines TRBV20-1 with TRBJ2-3; no reliable D call. V lost 0 bases and J 5 bases, leaving 9 bases between the germline ends. CDR1 is DFQATT and CDR2 is SNEGSKA in the germline V gene (reference sequence). This CDR3 is built from 13 residues.

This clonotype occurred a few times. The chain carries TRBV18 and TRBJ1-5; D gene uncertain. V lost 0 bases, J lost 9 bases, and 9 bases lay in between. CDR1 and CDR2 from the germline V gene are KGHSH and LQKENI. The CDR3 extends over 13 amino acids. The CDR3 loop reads CASSPPGERPQHF. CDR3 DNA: TGTGCCAGCTCACCACCCGGGGAGAGGCCCCAGCATTTT.

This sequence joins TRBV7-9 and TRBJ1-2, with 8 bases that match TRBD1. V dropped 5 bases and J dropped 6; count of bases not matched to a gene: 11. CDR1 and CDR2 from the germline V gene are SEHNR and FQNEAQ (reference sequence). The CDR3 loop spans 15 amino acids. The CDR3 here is CASSKTGGAGDGYTF. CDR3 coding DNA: TGTGCCAGCAGCAAAACAGGGGGGGCAGGGGATGGCTACACCTTC. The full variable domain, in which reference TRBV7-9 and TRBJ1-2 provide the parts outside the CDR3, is DTGVSQNPRHKITKRGQNVTFRCDPISEHNRLYWYRQTLGQGPEFLTYFQNEAQLEKSRLLSDRFSAERPKGSFSTLEIQRTEQGDSAMYLCASSKTGGAGDGYTFGSGTRLTVV.

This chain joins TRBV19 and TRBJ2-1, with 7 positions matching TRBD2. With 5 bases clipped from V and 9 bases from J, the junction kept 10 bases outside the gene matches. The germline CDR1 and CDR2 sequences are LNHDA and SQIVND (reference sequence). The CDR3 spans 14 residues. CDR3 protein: CASSPGGGVGEQFF. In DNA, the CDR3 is TGTGCCAGTAGTCCGGGGGGAGGGGTTGGTGAGCAGTTCTTC.

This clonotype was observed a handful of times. The CDR3 bases are TGTGCCAGCAGCGCGCGTCTCGGAACTGGGGCCAACGTCCTGACTTTC. Residues: CASSARLGTGANVLTF. V is TRBV14 and J is TRBJ2-6; unclear D gene. V lost 5 bases, J lost 2 bases, and 13 bases lay in between. The length of the CDR3 is 16 residues. Looked up from germline, CDR1 is SGHDN and CDR2 is FVKESK.

CDR3 amino acids: CASSAGHPPLDNEQFF. The CDR3 region has the DNA TGTGCCAGCAGCGCGGGACACCCGCCGTTGGACAATGAGCAGTTCTTC. This chain joins TRBV7-7 and TRBJ2-1; D tentatively reads TRBD1 or TRBD2 (6 bases each). The CDR3 is 16 residues long. Germline-derived CDR1 and CDR2 are SSHAT and FNYEAQ (reference sequence). The V gene lost 5 bases and the J gene lost 5 bases, with 19 bases spanning the gap.

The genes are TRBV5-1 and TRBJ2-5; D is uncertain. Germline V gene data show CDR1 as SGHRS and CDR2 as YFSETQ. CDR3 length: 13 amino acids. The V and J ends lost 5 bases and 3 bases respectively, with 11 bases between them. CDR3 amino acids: CASSYSPKETQYF. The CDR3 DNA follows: TGCGCCAGCAGTTACTCCCCTAAAGAGACCCAGTACTTC.

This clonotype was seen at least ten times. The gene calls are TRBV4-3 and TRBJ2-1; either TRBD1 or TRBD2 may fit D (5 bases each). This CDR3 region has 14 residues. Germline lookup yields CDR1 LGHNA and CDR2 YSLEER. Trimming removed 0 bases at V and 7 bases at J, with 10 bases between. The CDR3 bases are TGCGCCAGCAGCCAAGAAAGTTGGGGGAATGAGCAGTTCTTC. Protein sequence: CASSQESWGNEQFF.

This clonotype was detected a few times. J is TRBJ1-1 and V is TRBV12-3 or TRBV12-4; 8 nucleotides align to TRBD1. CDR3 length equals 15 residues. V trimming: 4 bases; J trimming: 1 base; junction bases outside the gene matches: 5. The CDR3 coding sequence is TGTGCCAGCAGTTCCCAAGGACAGGGGAACACTGAAGCTTTCTTT. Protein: CASSSQGQGNTEAFF.

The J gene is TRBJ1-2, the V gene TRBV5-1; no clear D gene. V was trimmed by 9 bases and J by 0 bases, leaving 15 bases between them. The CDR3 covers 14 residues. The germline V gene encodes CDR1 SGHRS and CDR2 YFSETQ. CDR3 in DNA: TGCGCCACCAGATTAGACCGCGCTAACTATGGCTACACCTTC. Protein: CATRLDRANYGYTF. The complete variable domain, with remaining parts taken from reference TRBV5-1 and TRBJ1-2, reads KAGVTQTPRYLIKTRGQQVTLSCSPISGHRSVSWYQQTPGQGLQFLFEYFSETQRNKGNFPGRFSGRQFSNSRSEMNVSTLELGDSALYLCATRLDRANYGYTFGSGTRLTVV.

CDR3 residues: CSAQQGQGTEAFF. The CDR3 nucleotides are TGCAGCGCGCAACAGGGACAAGGCACTGAAGCTTTCTTT. The chain joins TRBV29-1 to TRBJ1-1, with D perhaps TRBD1 (6 bases). With 7 bases removed from V and 4 bases from J, the gap between germline ends came to 16 bases. The CDR3 covers 13 residues. The germline V gene encodes CDR1 SQVTM and CDR2 ANQGSEA.

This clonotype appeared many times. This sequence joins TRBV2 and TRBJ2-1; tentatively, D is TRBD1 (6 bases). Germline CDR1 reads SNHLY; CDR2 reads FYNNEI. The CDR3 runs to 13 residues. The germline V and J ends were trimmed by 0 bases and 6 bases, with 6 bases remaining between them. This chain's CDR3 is CASSEAQGNEQFF. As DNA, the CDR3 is TGTGCCAGCAGTGAAGCACAGGGCAATGAGCAGTTCTTC.

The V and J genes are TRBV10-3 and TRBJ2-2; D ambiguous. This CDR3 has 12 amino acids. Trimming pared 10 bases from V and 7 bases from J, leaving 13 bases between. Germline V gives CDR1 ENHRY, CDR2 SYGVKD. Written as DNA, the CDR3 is TGTGCCACTAGACCGATGGGCGGGGAGCTGTTTTTT. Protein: CATRPMGGELFF.

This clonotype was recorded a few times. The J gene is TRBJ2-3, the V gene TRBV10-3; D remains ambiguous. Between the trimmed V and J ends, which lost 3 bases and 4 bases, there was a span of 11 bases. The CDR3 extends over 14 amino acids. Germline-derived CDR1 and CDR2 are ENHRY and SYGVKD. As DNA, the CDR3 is TGTGCCATCAGTGAACCCGGTTTACCAGATACGCAGTATTTT. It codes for CAISEPGLPDTQYF.

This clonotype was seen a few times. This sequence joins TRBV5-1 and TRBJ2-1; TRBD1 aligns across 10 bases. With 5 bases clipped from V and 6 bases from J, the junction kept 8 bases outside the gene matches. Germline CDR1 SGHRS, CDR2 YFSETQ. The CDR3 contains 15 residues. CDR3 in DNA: TGCGCCAGCAGTGAGACCGGGACAGGGGTCAATGAGCAGTTCTTC. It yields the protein CASSETGTGVNEQFF.

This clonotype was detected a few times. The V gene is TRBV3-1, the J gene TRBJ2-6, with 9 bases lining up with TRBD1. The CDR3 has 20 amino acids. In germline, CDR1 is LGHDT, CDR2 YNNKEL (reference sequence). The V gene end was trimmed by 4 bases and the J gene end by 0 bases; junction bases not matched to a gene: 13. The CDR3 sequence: CASSRVAGTGLYSGANVLTF. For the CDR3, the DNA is TGTGCCAGCAGCCGTGTTGCCGGGACAGGGCTTTACTCTGGGGCCAACGTCCTGACTTTC.